Below, 19 T cell receptor beta chains from the same sample are listed, as sequenced in a study of blood T cell repertoires in COVID-19. The table came from immunoSEQ multiplex PCR; TCRdb's copy has only in-frame clones and leaves some out. Found here are some 150,000 clones, around 86% of them singletons; the top ten hold approximately 40%. The specimen sequenced was peripheral blood. The receptors were sampled from a man aged 45-65 years who had recovered from COVID-19.

The V call is TRBV4-3, the J call TRBJ2-7, with TRBD2 matching over 8 bases. Germline V gene lookup returns CDR1 LGHNA and CDR2 YSLEER. Unmatched junction bases numbered 10, after V lost 0 bases and J lost 6 bases. The CDR3 totals 16 residues. CDR3 sequence reads: CASSQELGLGYFEQYF. CDR3 sequence (DNA): TGCGCCAGCAGCCAAGAACTGGGACTAGGTTACTTCGAGCAGTACTTC.

This clone was detected a few times. CDR3 sequence (DNA): TGTGCCAGCAGGATCACGGATGAGCAGTTCTTC. Amino acid sequence: CASRITDEQFF. The rearrangement joins TRBV7-2 to TRBJ2-1; D ambiguous. CDR3 length: 11 residues. In germline, CDR1 is SGHTA, CDR2 FQGNSA. The V and J ends lost 6 bases and 8 bases respectively, with 8 bases between them. Combining the CDR3 with reference TRBV7-2 and TRBJ2-1 gives the whole variable domain GAGVSQSPSNKVTEKGKDVELRCDPISGHTALYWYRQSLGQGLEFLIYFQGNSAPDKSGLPSDRFSAERTGGSVSTLTIQRTQQEDSAVYLCASRITDEQFFGPGTRLTVL.

The V call is TRBV20-1, the J call TRBJ2-1; 7 bases align to TRBD2. Trimming removed 3 bases from V and 3 bases from J; junction bases left unmatched: 2. The CDR3 extends over 13 amino acids. The V gene's germline CDR1 is DFQATT and CDR2 SNEGSKA (reference sequence). CDR3 nucleotide sequence: TGCAGTGCTAGTCGGGACTACTACAATGAGCAGTTCTTC. As protein: CSASRDYYNEQFF.

The rearrangement links TRBV10-2 to TRBJ2-1; 7 nucleotides agree with TRBD2. In germline, CDR1 is WSHSY, CDR2 SAAADI. The CDR3 is made up of 17 amino acids. J lost 4 bases, V lost 0 bases, and 9 bases had no gene match. The CDR3 is CASSESFARETYNEQFF. The CDR3 nucleotides are TGCGCCAGCAGTGAGTCCTTCGCGCGGGAGACGTACAATGAGCAGTTCTTC.

The chain couples TRBV9 to TRBJ2-3; the match to TRBD1 covers 7 bases. Germline trimming cut 3 bases from V and 0 bases from J; bases unmatched to any gene: 4. CDR3 length equals 15 residues. Germline values: CDR1 SGDLS, CDR2 YYNGEE. CDR3 sequence: CASSATGFSTDTQYF. The DNA for the CDR3 is TGTGCCAGCAGCGCGACAGGGTTTAGCACAGATACGCAGTATTTT.

This rearrangement joins TRBV27 to TRBJ2-1; 9 nucleotides match TRBD2. Germline V gene sequence: CDR1 MNHEY, CDR2 SMNVEV (reference sequence). The CDR3 covers 15 residues. The V and J ends lost 3 bases and 4 bases, in that order; junction bases with no gene match: 4. The CDR3 bases are TGTGCCAGCAGTTTGGCGGGGGGGCCTTACAATGAGCAGTTCTTC. Its protein is CASSLAGGPYNEQFF.

This clone has a handful of counts. This CDR3 is also generated by other DNA sequences in the sample. The chain has TRBV5-4 and TRBJ2-5; TRBD2 aligns across 10 bases. In germline, CDR1 is SGHNT, CDR2 YYREEE (reference sequence). V dropped 2 bases and J dropped 1; count of bases not matched to a gene: 2. This CDR3 has 15 residues. CDR3 sequence: CASSFSGGLQETQYF. The CDR3 coding sequence is TGTGCCAGCAGCTTTAGCGGGGGGCTCCAAGAGACCCAGTACTTC.

The chain carries TRBV9 and TRBJ1-6, with TRBD1 identical over 7 bases. J gave up 5 bases and V 2 bases, and 4 bases lay outside the gene matches. Germline CDR1 is SGDLS and CDR2 is YYNGEE. The CDR3 sequence is 15 residues long. The CDR3 DNA follows: TGTGCCAGCAGCGTTTGGGACAGAAATAATTCACCCCTCCACTTT. Translating it yields CASSVWDRNNSPLHF. The whole variable domain, filled in from reference TRBV9 and TRBJ1-6, reads DSGVTQTPKHLITATGQRVTLRCSPRSGDLSVYWYQQSLDQGLQFLIQYYNGEERAKGNILERFSAQQFPDLHSELNLSSLELGDSALYFCASSVWDRNNSPLHFGNGTRLTVT.

The rearrangement joins TRBV11-2 to TRBJ1-5; 8 positions match TRBD1. This CDR3 is built from 15 residues. Trimming took 5 bases from V and 5 from J; bases not matched to a gene: 8. The germline V gene has CDR1 SGHAT and CDR2 FQNNGV. In DNA form, the CDR3 reads TGTGCCAGCAGCAAATGGTCAGGGGGCGATCAGCCCCAGCATTTT. The encoded protein is CASSKWSGGDQPQHF.

V usage is TRBV5-1 and J usage is TRBJ2-5, with 8 bases aligning to TRBD2. Germline CDR1 reads SGHRS; CDR2 reads YFSETQ. The CDR3 is 15 amino acids. With V trimmed by 0 bases and J by 7 bases, 8 bases remained unmatched. The CDR3 bases are TGCGCCAGCAGCTTGGATCGCGGGGGGCGAGGGACCCAGTACTTC. Amino acid sequence: CASSLDRGGRGTQYF.

The chain has TRBV5-4 and TRBJ2-7, with a weak D call TRBD1 (6 bases). The CDR3 runs to 14 residues. Germline CDR1 SGHNT, CDR2 YYREEE (reference sequence). Trimming removed 5 bases from V and 3 bases from J, with 15 bases in between. DNA for the CDR3: TGTGCCAGCAGGCCCCGGGACAACAACTACGAGCAGTACTTC. Its protein is CASRPRDNNYEQYF.

The chain joins TRBV6-5 to TRBJ2-2, with TRBD1 matching over 10 bases. Trimming cost V 2 bases and J 6 bases; bases outside gene matches: 3. The CDR3 is 15 residues long. The V gene's germline CDR1 is MNHEY and CDR2 SVGAGI. The CDR3 reads CASSYPGQGPGELFF. CDR3 nucleotides: TGTGCCAGCAGTTACCCGGGACAGGGGCCCGGGGAGCTGTTTTTT.

This clone was seen a few times. Additional DNA sequences in this sample encode the identical CDR3. The genes are TRBV7-9 and TRBJ1-5, with 8 bases matching TRBD1. In germline, CDR1 is SEHNR, CDR2 FQNEAQ (reference sequence). The CDR3 covers 13 residues. The J segment lost 7 bases and the V segment lost 5 bases, leaving 4 bases of the junction unmatched. CDR3 residues: CASSEPGGQPQHF. The CDR3 DNA follows: TGTGCCAGCAGCGAGCCAGGGGGCCAGCCCCAGCATTTT.

CDR3 DNA sequence: TGTGCCAGCACCGGGCTGAGCGGGGAGCTGTTTTTT. Its protein product is CASTGLSGELFF. This chain joins TRBV7-9 and TRBJ2-2, with D hard to call. The CDR3 contains 12 residues. V lost 7 bases and J lost 7, with 10 bases in between. From germline, CDR1 is SEHNR and CDR2 FQNEAQ (reference sequence). The entire variable domain, with the rest obtained from reference TRBV7-9 and TRBJ2-2, is as follows: DTGVSQNPRHKITKRGQNVTFRCDPISEHNRLYWYRQTLGQGPEFLTYFQNEAQLEKSRLLSDRFSAERPKGSFSTLEIQRTEQGDSAMYLCASTGLSGELFFGEGSRLTVL.

The V gene is TRBV5-1, the J gene TRBJ1-1, with TRBD1 matching over 8 bases. Germline lookup yields CDR1 SGHRS and CDR2 YFSETQ. The CDR3 has 17 residues. The V segment lost 1 base and the J segment 4 bases; nucleotides outside the gene matches: 12. CDR3 region: CASSLLTSGTGGTEAFF. The DNA of the CDR3 is TGCGCCAGCAGCTTGTTAACATCCGGGACAGGAGGCACTGAAGCTTTCTTT.

The V and J genes are TRBV28 and TRBJ1-2; TRBD1 matches at 9 bases. Germline V gene lookup returns CDR1 MDHEN and CDR2 SYDVKM. V was clipped by 5 bases and J by 8 bases; unmatched bases: 12. The CDR3 length is 15 residues. CDR3 protein: CASSPLLTGGGGYTF. DNA for the CDR3: TGTGCCAGCAGTCCCCTTCTCACAGGGGGCGGCGGCTACACCTTC.

The V gene is TRBV30, the J gene TRBJ2-1, with a tentative D call TRBD1 (6 bases). This CDR3 comprises 13 residues. In germline, CDR1 is GTSNPN, CDR2 SVGIG (reference sequence). Between the trimmed V and J ends, which lost 2 bases and 6 bases, there was a span of 11 bases. In nucleotides, the CDR3 is TGTGCCTGGAGTCCCCGGGACATCAATGAGCAGTTCTTC. It translates to CAWSPRDINEQFF.

V usage is TRBV27 and J usage is TRBJ2-7; tentative D call: TRBD2 (6 bases). Germline assignment: CDR1 MNHEY and CDR2 SMNVEV (reference sequence). The CDR3 runs to 13 residues. The V end was cut by 3 bases, the J end by 1 base, with 7 bases between. DNA for the CDR3: TGTGCCAGCAGTTTGGGGGGTTCCTACGAGCAGTACTTC. The encoded protein is CASSLGGSYEQYF.

The chain joins TRBV19 to TRBJ1-5, with D maybe TRBD1 (6 bases). V lost 0 bases and J lost 4, with 13 bases in between. Germline CDR1 and CDR2: LNHDA and SQIVND (reference sequence). The CDR3 is 16 amino acids. Here the CDR3 reads CASSIDPWGPNQPQHF. CDR3 coding DNA: TGTGCCAGTAGTATAGATCCGTGGGGGCCTAATCAGCCCCAGCATTTT.